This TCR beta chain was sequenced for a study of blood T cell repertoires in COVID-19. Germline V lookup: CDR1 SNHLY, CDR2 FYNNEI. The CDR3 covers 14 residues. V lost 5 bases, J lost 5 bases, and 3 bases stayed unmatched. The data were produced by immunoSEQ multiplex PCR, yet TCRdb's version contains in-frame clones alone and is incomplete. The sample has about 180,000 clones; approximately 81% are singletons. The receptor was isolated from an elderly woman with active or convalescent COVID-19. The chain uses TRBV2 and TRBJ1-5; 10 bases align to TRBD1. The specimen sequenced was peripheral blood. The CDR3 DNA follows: TGTGCCAGCAGTAGGGACAGGGGAGATCAGCCCCAGCATTTT. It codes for CASSRDRGDQPQHF.